These 7 T cell receptor beta chains were sequenced from one sample in a study of shared clonotypes between healthy human individuals. Clones were sequenced by immunoSEQ multiplex PCR, and TCRdb holds only the in-frame ones, with some missing. The sample consists of about 2.3 million clones, 92% of them appearing once. Sequencing was carried out using naive CD4+ T cells from PBMCs. The subset was: CD45RA+ positively selected. The receptors stem from a man younger than 35 in good health. Some clones in this sample may be carry-over from other donors' samples.

The chain is built from TRBV7-9 and TRBJ2-6; no reliable D call. V lost 3 bases to trimming and J lost 0 bases, with 9 bases between them. CDR1 and CDR2 (germline): SEHNR, FQNEAQ (reference sequence). This CDR3 has 16 amino acids. CDR3 region: CASSFLQSSGANVLTF. In nucleotides, the CDR3 is TGTGCCAGCAGCTTTCTGCAGTCCTCTGGGGCCAACGTCCTGACTTTC.

The DNA for the CDR3 is TGCGCCAGCAGCAGCGGAACAGCGGGAGCGGGGGAGACCCAGTACTTC. It specifies CASSSGTAGAGETQYF. This sequence joins TRBV5-1 and TRBJ2-5, with 8 bases that match TRBD2. CDR3 length: 16 amino acids. Germline V CDR1 and CDR2: SGHRS, YFSETQ. Trimming took 4 bases from V and 5 from J; bases not matched to a gene: 13.

The chain carries TRBV15 and TRBJ2-5, with D unresolved. The V end lost 5 bases, the J end lost 2 bases, and 9 bases lay between the germline ends. The length of the CDR3 is 13 residues. Germline values: CDR1 LNHNV, CDR2 YYDKDF (reference sequence). The CDR3 region is CATSPGRQETQYF. As DNA, the CDR3 is TGTGCCACCAGCCCGGGCAGACAAGAGACCCAGTACTTC.

Details on this clone: Other DNA sequences in the sample encode the same CDR3. The chain uses TRBV7-2 and TRBJ1-1, with no clear D. The CDR3 is made up of 14 amino acids. Trimming pared 2 bases from V and 1 base from J, leaving 8 bases between. CDR1 and CDR2 (germline): SGHTA, FQGNSA. The CDR3 region is CASSLLKGNTEAFF. CDR3 nucleotide sequence: TGTGCCAGCAGCTTACTAAAGGGGAACACTGAAGCTTTCTTT.

J is TRBJ2-7 and V is TRBV5-4; 9 nucleotides line up with TRBD1. J was trimmed by 6 bases and V by 3 bases; bases with no gene match: 7. The germline CDR1 and CDR2 sequences are SGHNT and YYREEE (reference sequence). The CDR3 contains 14 residues. CDR3 sequence reads: CASSSQGATGEQYF. Here the CDR3 DNA reads TGTGCCAGCAGCTCACAGGGGGCCACAGGCGAGCAGTACTTC.

DNA for the CDR3: TGTGCCAGCTCACCACCGTCGGCCACCTACGAGCAGTACTTC. Its translation is CASSPPSATYEQYF. This chain links TRBV18 with TRBJ2-7, with unresolved D. CDR1 and CDR2 from the germline V gene are KGHSH and LQKENI. Trimming took 0 bases from V and 2 from J, leaving 8 bases between them. The length of the CDR3 is 14 residues.

This clone appeared a few times. This chain links TRBV6-6 with TRBJ1-3, with 7 bases identical to TRBD1. Germline-derived CDR1 and CDR2 are MNHNY and SVGAGI (reference sequence). V lost 0 bases, J lost 3 bases, and 5 bases stayed unmatched. This CDR3 has 16 residues. CDR3 in amino acids: CASSYSRQGGGNTIYF. The CDR3 region has the DNA TGTGCCAGCAGTTACTCGAGGCAGGGGGGTGGAAACACCATATATTTT.